The T cell receptor (beta chain) under discussion was sequenced for a study of T cells in Graves' hyperthyroidism and ophthalmopathy. This clonotype was seen at least ten times. TCR beta CDR3 region amplification was performed from RNA transcripts. A set of HTBI primers served as the primers for a first-round RT-PCR of the TCR CDR3. Using its own MiXCR run on the multiplex PCR reads, TCRdb lists one record per CDR3 protein. The sample comprises approximately 520,000 distinct CDR3 sequences, roughly 20% of which are singletons, and less than 30% rests with the top ten. The CDR3 sequence is 15 residues long. Trimming shortened V by 3 bases and J by 4 bases, and 13 bases separated the two germline ends. Germline V CDR1 and CDR2: LNHDA, SQIVND (reference sequence).

This sequence originates from a man aged 18 to 29 with Graves' hyperthyroidism. The source material was blood. This sequence joins TRBV19 and TRBJ1-5, with unresolved D. The CDR3 nucleotides are TGTGCCAGTAGTATCGAACAGACGAGTAATCAGCCCCAGCATTTT. This codes for CASSIEQTSNQPQHF.